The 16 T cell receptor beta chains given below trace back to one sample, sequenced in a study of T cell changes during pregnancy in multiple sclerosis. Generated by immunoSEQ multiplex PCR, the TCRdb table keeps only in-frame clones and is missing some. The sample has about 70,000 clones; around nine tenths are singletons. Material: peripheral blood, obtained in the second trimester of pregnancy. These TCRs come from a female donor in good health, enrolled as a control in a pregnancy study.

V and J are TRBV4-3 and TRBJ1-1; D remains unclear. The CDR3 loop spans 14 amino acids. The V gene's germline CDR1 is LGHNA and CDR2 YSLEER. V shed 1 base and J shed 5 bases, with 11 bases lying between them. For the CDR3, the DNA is TGCGCCAGCAGCCAAGGAGTGTTTAAGACTGAAGCTTTCTTT. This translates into CASSQGVFKTEAFF.

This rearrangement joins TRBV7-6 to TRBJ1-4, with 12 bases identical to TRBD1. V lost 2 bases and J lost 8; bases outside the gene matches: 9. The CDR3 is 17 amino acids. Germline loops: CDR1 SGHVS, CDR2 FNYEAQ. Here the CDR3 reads CASSLIFRGTGGEKLFF. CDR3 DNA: TGTGCCAGCAGCTTAATTTTCCGCGGGACAGGGGGCGAAAAACTGTTTTTT.

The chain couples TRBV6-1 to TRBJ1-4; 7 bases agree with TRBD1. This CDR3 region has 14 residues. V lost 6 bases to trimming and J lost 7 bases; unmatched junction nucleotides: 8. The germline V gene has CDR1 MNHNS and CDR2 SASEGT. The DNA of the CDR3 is TGTGCCAGCAGAGCTCCGGGACAGCCTGAAAAACTGTTTTTT. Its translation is CASRAPGQPEKLFF.

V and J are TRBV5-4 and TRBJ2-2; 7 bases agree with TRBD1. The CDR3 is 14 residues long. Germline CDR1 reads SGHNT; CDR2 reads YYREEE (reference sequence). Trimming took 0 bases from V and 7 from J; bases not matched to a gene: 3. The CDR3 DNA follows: TGTGCCAGCAGCTTGGAGGGACAGCTCGGGGAGCTGTTTTTT. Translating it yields CASSLEGQLGELFF.

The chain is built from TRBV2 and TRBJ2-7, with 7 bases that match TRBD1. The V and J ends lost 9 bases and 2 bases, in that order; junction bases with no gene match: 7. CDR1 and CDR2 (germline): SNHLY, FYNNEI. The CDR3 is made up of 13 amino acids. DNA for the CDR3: TGTGCCAGTGGGACAGTCGGGGCCTACGAGCAGTACTTC. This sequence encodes CASGTVGAYEQYF.

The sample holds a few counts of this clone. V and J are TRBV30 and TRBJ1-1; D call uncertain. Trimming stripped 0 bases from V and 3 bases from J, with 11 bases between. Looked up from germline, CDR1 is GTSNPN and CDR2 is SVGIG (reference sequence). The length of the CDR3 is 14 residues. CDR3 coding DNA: TGTGCCTGGAGTGTACTCCCTGCGGACACTGAAGCTTTCTTT. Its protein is CAWSVLPADTEAFF.

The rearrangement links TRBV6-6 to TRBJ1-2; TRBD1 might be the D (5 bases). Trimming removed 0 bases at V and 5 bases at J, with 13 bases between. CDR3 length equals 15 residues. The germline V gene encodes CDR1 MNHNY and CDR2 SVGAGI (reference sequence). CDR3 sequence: CASSYSTPGEYGYTF. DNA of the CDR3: TGTGCCAGCAGTTACTCCACACCGGGGGAGTATGGCTACACCTTC.

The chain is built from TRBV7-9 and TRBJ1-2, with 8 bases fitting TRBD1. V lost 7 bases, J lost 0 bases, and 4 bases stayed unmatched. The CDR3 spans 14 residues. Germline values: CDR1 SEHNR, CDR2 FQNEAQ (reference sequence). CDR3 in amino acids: CASTRQGSNYGYTF. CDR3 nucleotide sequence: TGTGCCAGCACCCGACAGGGGTCTAACTATGGCTACACCTTC.

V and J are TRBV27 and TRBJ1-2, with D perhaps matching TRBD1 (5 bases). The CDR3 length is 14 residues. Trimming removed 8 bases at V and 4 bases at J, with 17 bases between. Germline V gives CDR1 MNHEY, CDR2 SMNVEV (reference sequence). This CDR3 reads CASGPGRQGYGYTF. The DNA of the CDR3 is TGTGCCAGCGGACCGGGTAGGCAGGGCTATGGCTACACCTTC.

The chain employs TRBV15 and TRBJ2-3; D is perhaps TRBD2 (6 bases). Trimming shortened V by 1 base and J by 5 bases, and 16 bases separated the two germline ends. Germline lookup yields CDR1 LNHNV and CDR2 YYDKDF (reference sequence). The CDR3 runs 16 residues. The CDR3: CATSRAGTGVGDTQYF. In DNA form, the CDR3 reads TGTGCCACCAGCAGAGCAGGAACGGGGGTGGGAGATACGCAGTATTTT.

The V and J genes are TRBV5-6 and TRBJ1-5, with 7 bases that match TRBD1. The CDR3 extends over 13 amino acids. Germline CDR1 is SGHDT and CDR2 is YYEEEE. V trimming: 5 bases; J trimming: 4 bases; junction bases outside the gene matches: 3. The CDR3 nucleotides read TGTGCCAGCAGTTCACAGGGGAATCAGCCCCAGCATTTT. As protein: CASSSQGNQPQHF.

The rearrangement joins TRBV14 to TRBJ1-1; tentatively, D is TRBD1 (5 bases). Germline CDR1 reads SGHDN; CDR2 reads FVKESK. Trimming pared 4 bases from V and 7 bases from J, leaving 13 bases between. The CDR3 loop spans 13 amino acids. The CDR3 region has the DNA TGTGCCAGCAGCCCCCTAGTCGGGGGTGAAGCTTTCTTT. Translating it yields CASSPLVGGEAFF.

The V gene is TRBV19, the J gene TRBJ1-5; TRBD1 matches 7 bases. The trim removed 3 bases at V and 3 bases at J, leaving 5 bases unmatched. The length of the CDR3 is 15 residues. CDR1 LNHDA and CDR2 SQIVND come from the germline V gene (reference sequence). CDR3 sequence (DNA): TGTGCCAGTAGTATTAACAGGGGAAACAATCAGCCCCAGCATTTT. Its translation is CASSINRGNNQPQHF.

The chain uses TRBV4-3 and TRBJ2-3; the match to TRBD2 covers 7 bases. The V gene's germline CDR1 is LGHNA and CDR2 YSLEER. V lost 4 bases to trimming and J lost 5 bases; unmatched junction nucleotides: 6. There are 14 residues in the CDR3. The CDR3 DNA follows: TGCGCCAGCAGCCCGGGGGGAAGGAAAGATACGCAGTATTTT. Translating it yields CASSPGGRKDTQYF.

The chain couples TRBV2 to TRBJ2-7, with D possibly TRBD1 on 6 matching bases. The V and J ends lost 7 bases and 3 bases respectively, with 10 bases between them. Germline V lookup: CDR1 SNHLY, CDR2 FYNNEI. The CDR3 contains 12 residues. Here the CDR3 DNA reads TGTGCCAGCACAGGGGCCAGCTACGAGCAGTACTTC. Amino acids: CASTGASYEQYF. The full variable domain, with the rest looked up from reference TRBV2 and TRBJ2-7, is EPEVTQTPSHQVTQMGQEVILRCVPISNHLYFYWYRQILGQKVEFLVSFYNNEISEKSEIFDDQFSVERPDGSNFTLKIRSTKLEDSAMYFCASTGASYEQYFGPGTRLTVT.

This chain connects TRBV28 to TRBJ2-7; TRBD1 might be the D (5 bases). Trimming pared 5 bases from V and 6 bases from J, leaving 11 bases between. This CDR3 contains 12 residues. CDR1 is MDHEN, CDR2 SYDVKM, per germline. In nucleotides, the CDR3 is TGTGCCAGCAGTGAACAGGTCCGCGAGCAGTACTTC. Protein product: CASSEQVREQYF.